This entry lists 22 T cell receptor beta chains sequenced from one sample in a study of blood T cell repertoires in COVID-19. TCRdb keeps only in-frame clones here, not all; method: immunoSEQ multiplex PCR. The repertoire holds 150,000 or so clones, with approximately 87% as singletons. Source material: PBMCs or T cells enriched from blood (not recorded which). Receptors were obtained from a woman aged 45-65 years who had recovered from COVID-19.

This clone was observed a few times. The chain couples TRBV18 to TRBJ2-2; 8 nucleotides agree with TRBD1. Trimming at V came to 3 bases and at J to 0 bases, leaving 3 bases not matched to a gene. The CDR3 is made up of 16 amino acids. Germline assignment: CDR1 KGHSH and CDR2 LQKENI. DNA for the CDR3: TGTGCCAGCTCACCCCAGGACAGGGCGAACACCGGGGAGCTGTTTTTT. Amino acids: CASSPQDRANTGELFF.

The chain couples TRBV9 to TRBJ2-1; 8 bases are a match to TRBD2. CDR1 and CDR2 (germline): SGDLS, YYNGEE. V was pared by 4 bases and J by 6 bases, with 15 bases of the junction left unmatched. The CDR3 runs 17 residues. The CDR3 loop is CASSPSQIAGIGNEQFF. The CDR3 region has the DNA TGTGCCAGCAGCCCCAGTCAGATAGCGGGGATAGGCAATGAGCAGTTCTTC. The variable domain in full, with the rest retrieved from reference TRBV9 and TRBJ2-1, is DSGVTQTPKHLITATGQRVTLRCSPRSGDLSVYWYQQSLDQGLQFLIQYYNGEERAKGNILERFSAQQFPDLHSELNLSSLELGDSALYFCASSPSQIAGIGNEQFFGPGTRLTVL.

The chain couples TRBV7-2 to TRBJ1-2, with unresolved D. This CDR3 region has 13 residues. The germline V gene has CDR1 SGHTA and CDR2 FQGNSA. The V and J ends lost 1 base and 8 bases respectively, with 11 bases between them. CDR3 residues: CASSLDPGYGYTF. CDR3 bases: TGTGCCAGCAGCTTAGACCCCGGGTACGGCTACACCTTC.

This clone was counted only a few times. The chain combines TRBV10-3 with TRBJ1-1; D unclear. The V and J ends lost 6 bases and 2 bases respectively, with 13 bases between them. From germline, CDR1 is ENHRY and CDR2 SYGVKD. The CDR3 is 14 amino acids. CDR3 in amino acids: CAIRYRVDNTEAFF. CDR3 nucleotide sequence: TGTGCCATCAGATACCGGGTCGACAACACTGAAGCTTTCTTT.

The sample holds one count of this clone. The chain is built from TRBV11-3 and TRBJ2-5, with D possibly matching TRBD1 (5 bases). This CDR3 spans 13 amino acids. Germline V gene data show CDR1 as SGHNT and CDR2 as YENEEA. Trimming removed 4 bases from V and 6 bases from J, with 12 bases in between. This CDR3 reads CASSSSTEKTQYF. CDR3 DNA: TGTGCCAGCAGCTCCTCGACAGAGAAGACCCAGTACTTC.

CDR3 sequence reads: CASSQTGGNQPQHF. CDR3 nucleotide sequence: TGCGCCAGCAGCCAAACAGGGGGGAATCAGCCCCAGCATTTT. The chain employs TRBV4-1 and TRBJ1-5; TRBD1 matches 8 bases. The CDR3 sequence is 14 residues long. CDR1 is MGHRA and CDR2 is YSYEKL in the germline V gene. V lost 2 bases, J lost 4 bases, and 1 base stayed unmatched.

V usage is TRBV5-5 and J usage is TRBJ1-2; 9 bases are a match to TRBD1. Trimming at V came to 4 bases and at J to 4 bases, leaving 5 bases not matched to a gene. This CDR3 is 14 amino acids long. Germline V gives CDR1 SGHKS, CDR2 YYEKEE (reference sequence). The CDR3 loop is CASSATGGTYGYTF. The CDR3 DNA sequence: TGTGCCAGCAGCGCGACAGGGGGAACCTATGGCTACACCTTC.

The CDR3 loop reads CASSLEKAGRYVGEKLFF. For the CDR3, the DNA is TGTGCCAGCAGCTTAGAAAAGGCAGGAAGATACGTAGGTGAAAAACTGTTTTTT. The genes are TRBV11-3 and TRBJ1-4; D is ambiguous. The germline CDR1 and CDR2 sequences are SGHNT and YENEEA. This CDR3 spans 18 amino acids. Trimming took 0 bases from V and 7 from J, leaving 21 bases between them.

V gene TRBV19 combines with J gene TRBJ2-5, with D maybe TRBD2 (7 bases). The CDR3 consists of 16 residues. Per the germline V gene, CDR1 is LNHDA and CDR2 is SQIVND (reference sequence). The V gene lost 3 bases and the J gene lost 1 base, with 15 bases spanning the gap. The CDR3 sequence is CASSIIGGGTQETQYF. The CDR3 coding sequence is TGTGCCAGTAGTATTATAGGGGGGGGAACCCAAGAGACCCAGTACTTC.

CDR3 in amino acids: CASSQGAGGSYGYTF. CDR3 coding DNA: TGCGCCAGCAGCCAAGGCGCAGGGGGAAGCTATGGCTACACCTTC. This chain links TRBV4-3 with TRBJ1-2; 7 nucleotides align to TRBD1. The CDR3 sequence is 15 residues long. The V and J ends lost 1 base and 4 bases, in that order; junction bases with no gene match: 6. Germline CDR1 is LGHNA and CDR2 is YSLEER.

This chain links TRBV11-3 with TRBJ2-7; 12 bases agree with TRBD2. Germline V gene sequence: CDR1 SGHNT, CDR2 YENEEA. The ends lost 3 bases at V and 2 bases at J; junction bases unmatched: 2. The CDR3 is 15 residues long. CDR3: CASSFTSGGPYEQYF. The CDR3 region has the DNA TGTGCCAGCAGCTTTACTAGCGGGGGGCCCTACGAGCAGTACTTC.

The gene calls are TRBV5-1 and TRBJ2-2, with TRBD2 matching over 7 bases. Trimming cost V 3 bases and J 1 base; bases outside gene matches: 3. The CDR3 runs to 15 residues. Germline values: CDR1 SGHRS, CDR2 YFSETQ. The CDR3 protein is CASSSVAGNTGELFF. The CDR3 coding sequence is TGCGCCAGCAGCTCCGTAGCGGGGAACACCGGGGAGCTGTTTTTT.

The chain carries TRBV19 and TRBJ1-3; 7 positions agree with TRBD1. The germline gives CDR1 LNHDA, CDR2 SQIVND (reference sequence). J gave up 3 bases and V 5 bases, and 10 bases lay outside the gene matches. The CDR3 length is 16 residues. The CDR3 sequence is CASSPPGTAFGNTIYF. The CDR3, as DNA: TGTGCCAGTAGTCCGCCCGGGACAGCCTTTGGAAACACCATATATTTT.

This clone appeared once. The chain employs TRBV5-1 and TRBJ2-6; D is ambiguous. Between the trimmed V and J ends, which lost 4 bases and 4 bases, there was a span of 9 bases. Germline CDR1 and CDR2: SGHRS and YFSETQ. This CDR3 has 14 residues. The CDR3 reads CASSPLRGANVLTF. The CDR3 DNA is TGCGCCAGCAGCCCCTTACGGGGGGCCAACGTCCTGACTTTC.

The chain couples TRBV18 to TRBJ2-3; 8 nucleotides match TRBD1. The CDR3 runs to 16 residues. With V trimmed by 3 bases and J by 4 bases, 9 bases remained unmatched. Per the germline V gene, CDR1 is KGHSH and CDR2 is LQKENI. Here the CDR3 DNA reads TGTGCCAGCTCACCCTCGATAGGACAGGGTCCAGATACGCAGTATTTT. Encoded protein: CASSPSIGQGPDTQYF. Full variable domain (remainder filled in from reference TRBV18 and TRBJ2-3): NAGVMQNPRHLVRRRGQEARLRCSPMKGHSHVYWYRQLPEEGLKFMVYLQKENIIDESGMPKERFSAEFPKEGPSILRIQQVVRGDSAAYFCASSPSIGQGPDTQYFGPGTRLTVL.

V usage is TRBV18 and J usage is TRBJ2-1; D is possibly TRBD1 (5 bases). Germline V gene data show CDR1 as KGHSH and CDR2 as LQKENI. This CDR3 has 15 amino acids. Between the trimmed V and J ends, which lost 2 bases and 6 bases, there was a span of 14 bases. The CDR3 spells CASSPEVRQTNEQFF. As DNA, the CDR3 is TGTGCCAGCTCACCAGAAGTTAGACAGACCAATGAGCAGTTCTTC. The whole variable domain, filled in from reference TRBV18 and TRBJ2-1, reads NAGVMQNPRHLVRRRGQEARLRCSPMKGHSHVYWYRQLPEEGLKFMVYLQKENIIDESGMPKERFSAEFPKEGPSILRIQQVVRGDSAAYFCASSPEVRQTNEQFFGPGTRLTVL.

This clone was found once. The chain uses TRBV10-2 and TRBJ2-3; 7 nucleotides line up with TRBD1. Trimming cost V 5 bases and J 2 bases; bases outside gene matches: 7. Germline lookup yields CDR1 WSHSY and CDR2 SAAADI. The CDR3 has 15 amino acids. CDR3 region: CASSFKGANTDTQYF. The CDR3 DNA follows: TGCGCCAGCAGTTTCAAGGGGGCCAACACAGATACGCAGTATTTT.

The chain carries TRBV21-1 and TRBJ1-5; TRBD1 is taken as the D call from the table, unchecked against the DNA. TRBV21-1 corresponds to a pseudogene. The CDR3 totals 16 residues. As DNA, the CDR3 is TGTGCCAGCAGCAAGACAGGGATAGATAGCAATCAGCCCCAGCATTTT. It codes for CASSKTGIDSNQPQHF.

This clone appeared a few times. V and J are TRBV24-1 and TRBJ2-7, with 11 nucleotides matching TRBD1. This CDR3 spans 15 amino acids. J lost 4 bases, V lost 5 bases, and 6 bases had no gene match. Per the germline V gene, CDR1 is KGHDR and CDR2 is SFDVKD. The CDR3 region has the DNA TGTGCCACCAGTGGAATAGGGACAGGGGGTTACGAGCAGTACTTC. It codes for CATSGIGTGGYEQYF.

The V gene is TRBV7-2, the J gene TRBJ2-7; a weak D match, TRBD1 (5 bases). CDR1 is SGHTA and CDR2 is FQGNSA in the germline V gene. With 2 bases removed from V and 2 bases from J, the gap between germline ends came to 10 bases. This CDR3 region has 14 residues. The DNA of the CDR3 is TGTGCCAGCAGCTTACTTGGACAAACCTACGAGCAGTACTTC. It encodes CASSLLGQTYEQYF.

This rearrangement joins TRBV12-5 to TRBJ1-4, with TRBD1 as a possible D gene (5 bases). The germline gives CDR1 LGHNT, CDR2 FRNRAP. V was shortened by 0 bases and J by 8 bases, with 16 bases between the two germline ends. This CDR3 is built from 16 residues. The CDR3 spells CASGLVLGGKKEKLFF. The CDR3 nucleotides are TGTGCTAGTGGTTTGGTACTTGGGGGGAAGAAGGAAAAACTGTTTTTT.

V usage is TRBV29-1 and J usage is TRBJ2-1; TRBD2 matches at 7 bases. CDR3 length equals 14 residues. Germline values: CDR1 SQVTM, CDR2 ANQGSEA. J gave up 3 bases and V 8 bases, and 10 bases lay outside the gene matches. The CDR3 DNA is TGCAGCACCCCCTCGGCGGGGGTCTACAATGAGCAGTTCTTC. This gives the protein CSTPSAGVYNEQFF.